This paragraph covers one TCR beta chain sequence. The antigen is undetermined. TCRdb keeps only in-frame clones here, not all; method: immunoSEQ multiplex PCR. The table has roughly 2.5 million clones, about 92% seen once. The data originate from a study of shared clonotypes between healthy human individuals. Findings and limits, study-wide: Compared with clonotypes that all four donors shared, non-shared clonotypes had lower generation probabilities.

Looked up from germline, CDR1 is SGHVS and CDR2 is FQNEAQ. V shed 5 bases, J shed 2 bases, and the junction held 21 bases outside the gene matches. There are 19 residues in the CDR3. Sequenced: naive CD4+ T cells sorted from blood. Subset meaning: CD45RA+ positively selected. The rearrangement uses TRBV7-8 and TRBJ2-7, with 7 nucleotides matching TRBD1. The TCR comes from a man aged 18 to 29 in good health. The CDR3 DNA reads as TGTGCCAGCAGCCTCATAACAGGGGCCGATGTGGTTGCTACCTACGAGCAGTACTTC. This translates into CASSLITGADVVATYEQYF.